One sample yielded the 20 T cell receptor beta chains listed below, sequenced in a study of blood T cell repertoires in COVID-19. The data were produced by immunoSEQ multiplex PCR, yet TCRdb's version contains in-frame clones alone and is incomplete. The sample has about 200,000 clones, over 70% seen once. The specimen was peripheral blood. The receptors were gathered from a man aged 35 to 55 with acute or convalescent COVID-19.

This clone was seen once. CDR3 sequence (DNA): TGTGCCAGCACGGGGGGCCCTCTAGGATCCTCACCCCTCCACTTT. It is translated as CASTGGPLGSSPLHF. This sequence joins TRBV9 and TRBJ1-6; tentatively, D is TRBD1 (6 bases). Trimming took off 6 bases at V and 10 bases at J, with 20 bases between the two ends. The length of the CDR3 is 15 residues. Germline CDR1 reads SGDLS; CDR2 reads YYNGEE.

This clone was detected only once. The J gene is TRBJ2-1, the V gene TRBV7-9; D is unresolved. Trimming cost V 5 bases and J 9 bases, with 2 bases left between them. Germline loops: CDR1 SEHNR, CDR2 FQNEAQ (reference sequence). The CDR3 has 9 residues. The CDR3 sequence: CASSLEQFF. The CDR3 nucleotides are TGTGCCAGCAGCCTTGAGCAGTTCTTC.

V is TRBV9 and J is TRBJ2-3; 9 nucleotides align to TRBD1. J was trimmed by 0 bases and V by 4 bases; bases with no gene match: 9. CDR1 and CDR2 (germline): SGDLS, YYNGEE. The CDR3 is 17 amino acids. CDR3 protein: CASSPRTGTGSTDTQYF. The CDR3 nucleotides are TGTGCCAGCAGCCCCCGCACCGGGACAGGGAGCACAGATACGCAGTATTTT.

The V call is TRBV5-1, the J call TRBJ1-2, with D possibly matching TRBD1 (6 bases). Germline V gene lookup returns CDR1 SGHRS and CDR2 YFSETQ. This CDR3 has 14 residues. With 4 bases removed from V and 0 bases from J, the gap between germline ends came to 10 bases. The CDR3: CASSINRANYGYTF. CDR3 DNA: TGCGCCAGCAGCATCAACAGGGCTAACTATGGCTACACCTTC.

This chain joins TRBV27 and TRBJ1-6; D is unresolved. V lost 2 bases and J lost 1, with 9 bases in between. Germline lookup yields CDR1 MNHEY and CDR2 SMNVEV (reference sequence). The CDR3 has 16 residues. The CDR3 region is CASSLVRGSYNSPLHF. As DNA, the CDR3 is TGTGCCAGCAGTTTAGTCCGGGGTTCCTATAATTCACCCCTCCACTTT.

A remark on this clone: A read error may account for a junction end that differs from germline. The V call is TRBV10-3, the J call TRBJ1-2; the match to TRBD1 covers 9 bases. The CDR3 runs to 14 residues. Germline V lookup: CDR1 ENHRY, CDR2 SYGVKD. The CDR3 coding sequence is TGTGCCATCACTGAGGGACAGGGAGTCTATGGCTACACCTTC. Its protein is CAITEGQGVYGYTF.

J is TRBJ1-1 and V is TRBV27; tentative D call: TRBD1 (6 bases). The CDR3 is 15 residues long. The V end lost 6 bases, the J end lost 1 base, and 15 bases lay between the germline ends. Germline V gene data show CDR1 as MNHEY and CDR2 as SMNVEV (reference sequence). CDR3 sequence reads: CASSSPFRGNTEAFF. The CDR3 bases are TGTGCCAGCAGCTCACCATTCAGGGGGAACACTGAAGCTTTCTTT.

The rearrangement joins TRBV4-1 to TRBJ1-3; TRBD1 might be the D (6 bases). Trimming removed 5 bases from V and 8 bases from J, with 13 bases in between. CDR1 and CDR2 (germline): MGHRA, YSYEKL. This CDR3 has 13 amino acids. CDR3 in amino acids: CASSYRVWDTIYF. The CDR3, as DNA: TGCGCCAGCAGCTACAGGGTGTGGGACACCATATATTTT.

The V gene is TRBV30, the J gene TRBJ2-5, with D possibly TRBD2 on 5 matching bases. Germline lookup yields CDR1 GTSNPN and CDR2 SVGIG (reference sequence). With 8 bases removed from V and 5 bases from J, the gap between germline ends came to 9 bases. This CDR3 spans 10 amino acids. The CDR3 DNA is TGTGCCGTAAGAGGGGAGACCCAGTACTTC. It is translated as CAVRGETQYF.

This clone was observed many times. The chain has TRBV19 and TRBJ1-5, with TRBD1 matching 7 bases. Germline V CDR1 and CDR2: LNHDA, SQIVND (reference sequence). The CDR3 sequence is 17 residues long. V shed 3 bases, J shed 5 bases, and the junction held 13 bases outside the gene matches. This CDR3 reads CASSMGLDRVSYQPQHF. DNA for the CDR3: TGTGCCAGTAGTATGGGACTAGACAGGGTATCGTATCAGCCCCAGCATTTT.

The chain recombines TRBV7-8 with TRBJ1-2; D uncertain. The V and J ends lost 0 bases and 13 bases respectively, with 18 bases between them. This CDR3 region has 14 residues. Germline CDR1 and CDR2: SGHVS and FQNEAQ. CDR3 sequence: CASSLAFWAEASTF. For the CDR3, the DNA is TGTGCCAGCAGCTTAGCTTTCTGGGCGGAGGCAAGCACCTTC.

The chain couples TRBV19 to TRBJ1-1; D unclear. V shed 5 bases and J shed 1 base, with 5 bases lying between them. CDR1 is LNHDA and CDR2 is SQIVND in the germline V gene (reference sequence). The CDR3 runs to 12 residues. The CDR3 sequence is CASSYTNTEAFF. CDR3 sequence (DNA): TGTGCCAGTAGTTACACGAACACTGAAGCTTTCTTT.

The DNA for the CDR3 is TGTGCCAGCAGCCAAGGATCCGGGAGGGGAGGGTATTTT. As protein: CASSQGSGRGGYF. The V gene is TRBV3-1 (or the pseudogene TRBV3-2), the J gene TRBJ2-3; 8 positions agree with TRBD2. The CDR3 consists of 13 residues. V trimming: 1 base; J trimming: 14 bases; junction bases outside the gene matches: 8. Germline loops: CDR1 LGHDT, CDR2 YNNKEL (reference sequence).

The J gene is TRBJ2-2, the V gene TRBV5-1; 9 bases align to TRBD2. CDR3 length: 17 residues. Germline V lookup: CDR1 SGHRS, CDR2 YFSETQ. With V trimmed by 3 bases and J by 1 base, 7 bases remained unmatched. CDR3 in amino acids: CASSWGASGVNTGELFF. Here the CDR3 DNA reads TGCGCCAGCAGCTGGGGGGCTAGCGGGGTGAACACCGGGGAGCTGTTTTTT.

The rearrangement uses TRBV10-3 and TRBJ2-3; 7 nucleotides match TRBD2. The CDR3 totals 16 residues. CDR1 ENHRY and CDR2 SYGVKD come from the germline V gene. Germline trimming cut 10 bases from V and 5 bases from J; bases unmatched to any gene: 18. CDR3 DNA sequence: TGTGCCACCCGGTCCCTGGCGGGAGCCGGAGTAGATACGCAGTATTTT. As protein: CATRSLAGAGVDTQYF.

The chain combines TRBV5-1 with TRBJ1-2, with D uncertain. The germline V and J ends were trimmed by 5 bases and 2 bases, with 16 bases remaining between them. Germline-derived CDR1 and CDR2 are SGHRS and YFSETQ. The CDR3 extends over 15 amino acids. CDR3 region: CASRPGTLENYGYTF. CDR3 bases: TGCGCCAGCAGACCGGGAACACTCGAGAACTATGGCTACACCTTC. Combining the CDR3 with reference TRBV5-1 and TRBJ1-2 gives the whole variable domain KAGVTQTPRYLIKTRGQQVTLSCSPISGHRSVSWYQQTPGQGLQFLFEYFSETQRNKGNFPGRFSGRQFSNSRSEMNVSTLELGDSALYLCASRPGTLENYGYTFGSGTRLTVV.

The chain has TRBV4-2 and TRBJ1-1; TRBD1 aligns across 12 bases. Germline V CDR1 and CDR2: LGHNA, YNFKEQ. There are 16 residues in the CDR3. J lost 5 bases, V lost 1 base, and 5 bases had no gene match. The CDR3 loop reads CASSQGDRGLGTEAFF. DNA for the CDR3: TGTGCCAGCAGCCAAGGGGACAGGGGGCTGGGTACTGAAGCTTTCTTT.

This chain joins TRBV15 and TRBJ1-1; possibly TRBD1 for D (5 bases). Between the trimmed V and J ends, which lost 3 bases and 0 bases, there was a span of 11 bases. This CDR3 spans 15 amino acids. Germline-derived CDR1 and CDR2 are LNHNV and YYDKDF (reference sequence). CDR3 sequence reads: CATSRSRGVNTEAFF. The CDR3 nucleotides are TGTGCCACCAGCAGGTCGCGGGGGGTGAACACTGAAGCTTTCTTT.

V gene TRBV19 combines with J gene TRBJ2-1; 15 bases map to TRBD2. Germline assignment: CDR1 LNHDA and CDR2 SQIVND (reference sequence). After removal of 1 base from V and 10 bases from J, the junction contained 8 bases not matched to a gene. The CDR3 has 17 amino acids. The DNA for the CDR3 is TGTGCCAGTAGTATAGTTTACGGGACTAGCGGGAGGAAAGAGCAGTTCTTC. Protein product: CASSIVYGTSGRKEQFF.

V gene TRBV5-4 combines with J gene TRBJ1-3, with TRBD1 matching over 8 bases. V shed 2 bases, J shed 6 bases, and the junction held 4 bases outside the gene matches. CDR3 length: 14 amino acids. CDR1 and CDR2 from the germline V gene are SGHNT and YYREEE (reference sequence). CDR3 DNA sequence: TGTGCCAGCAGCTTCAGGGGGCAATTAAACACCATATATTTT. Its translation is CASSFRGQLNTIYF.